Listed below are T cell receptor beta chains from one sample, sequenced in a study of blood T cell repertoires in COVID-19. Generated by immunoSEQ multiplex PCR, the TCRdb table keeps only in-frame clones and is missing some. The sample contains 100,000 or so clones, around four fifths of which appear only once. The sample consisted of peripheral blood. These receptors originate from a man between 65 and 79 years old with active or convalescent COVID-19. Each CDR3 is given with its conserved first and last residue. The order of the fields is V gene, D gene, clone size, J gene, CDR3 DNA, CDR3 protein. D genes are given only for firm matches. The listing skips clone size in some rows; elsewhere it reads once, few, many or a size class.

v_call: TRBV5-4; d_call: .; clone_size: .; j_call: TRBJ2-5; cdr3_nt: TGTGCCAGCAGCTTGGGAGCCCAGCGGGTGCAAGAGACCCAGTACTTC; cdr3_aa: CASSLGAQRVQETQYF
v_call: TRBV7-9; d_call: TRBD1; clone_size: .; j_call: TRBJ2-1; cdr3_nt: TGTGCCAGCAGCTCACAGGGGAATGAGCAGTTCTTC; cdr3_aa: CASSSQGNEQFF
v_call: TRBV7-8; d_call: TRBD1; clone_size: .; j_call: TRBJ1-1; cdr3_nt: TGTGCCAGCAGGTATGGACAGGGGGCTTCGAACACTGAAGCTTTCTTT; cdr3_aa: CASRYGQGASNTEAFF
v_call: TRBV5-8; d_call: .; clone_size: .; j_call: TRBJ2-5; cdr3_nt: TGTGCCAGCAGCTTGTTTGGGATGGCAGGGGAGGAGACCCAGTACTTC; cdr3_aa: CASSLFGMAGEETQYF
v_call: TRBV10-3; d_call: .; clone_size: .; j_call: TRBJ2-7; cdr3_nt: TGTGCCGCAGGGCGGGCGGGGGCGTCCTACGAGCAGTACTTC; cdr3_aa: CAAGRAGASYEQYF
v_call: TRBV24-1; d_call: TRBD1; clone_size: .; j_call: TRBJ2-5; cdr3_nt: TGTGCCACCAGTGACCCGACAGGGGTTGAGGAGACCCAGTACTTC; cdr3_aa: CATSDPTGVEETQYF
v_call: TRBV5-1; d_call: .; clone_size: .; j_call: TRBJ2-7; cdr3_nt: TGCGCCAGCAGCTTGGCAGGGGGGTGGCAGTACTTC; cdr3_aa: CASSLAGGWQYF
v_call: TRBV5-1; d_call: TRBD1; clone_size: .; j_call: TRBJ2-7; cdr3_nt: TGCGCCAGCAGCCCCAGGGTTGACAGGGTTGGTTACGAGCAGTACTTC; cdr3_aa: CASSPRVDRVGYEQYF
v_call: TRBV7-6; d_call: TRBD2; clone_size: .; j_call: TRBJ2-1; cdr3_nt: TGTGCCAGCAGCCCGTCCGGGACTAGCGGGAGGTTCTTC; cdr3_aa: CASSPSGTSGRFF
v_call: TRBV19; d_call: TRBD1; clone_size: .; j_call: TRBJ2-2; cdr3_nt: TGTGCCAGTAGTACCACAGGGGTTCCCGGGGAGCTGTTTTTT; cdr3_aa: CASSTTGVPGELFF
v_call: TRBV25-1; d_call: .; clone_size: .; j_call: TRBJ2-1; cdr3_nt: TGTGCCAGCAGTGAAGTCAGGACACCCTACAATGAGCAGTTCTTC; cdr3_aa: CASSEVRTPYNEQFF
v_call: TRBV30; d_call: TRBD2; clone_size: .; j_call: TRBJ2-1; cdr3_nt: TGTGCCTGGAGTCAATGGACTAGCGGGGCCTACAATGAGCAGTTCTTC; cdr3_aa: CAWSQWTSGAYNEQFF
v_call: TRBV7-2; d_call: TRBD2; clone_size: .; j_call: TRBJ2-1; cdr3_nt: TGTGCCAGCAGCCCGGGGACTAGCGGGACTAGGCGGGATGAGCAGTTCTTC; cdr3_aa: CASSPGTSGTRRDEQFF
v_call: TRBV7-9; d_call: TRBD2; clone_size: .; j_call: TRBJ2-7; cdr3_nt: TGTGCCAGCAGCTTAGATGCTGCGGGAGCCTACGAGCAGTACTTC; cdr3_aa: CASSLDAAGAYEQYF
v_call: TRBV6-5; d_call: .; clone_size: .; j_call: TRBJ1-3; cdr3_nt: TGTGCCAGCAGTTCGGGAAGGGCGGGAAACACCATATATTTT; cdr3_aa: CASSSGRAGNTIYF
v_call: TRBV5-1; d_call: .; clone_size: .; j_call: TRBJ2-1; cdr3_nt: TGCGCCAGCAGCGCCGGGACAAGTAACAATGAGCAGTTCTTC; cdr3_aa: CASSAGTSNNEQFF
v_call: TRBV7-6; d_call: TRBD1; clone_size: .; j_call: TRBJ2-2; cdr3_nt: TGTGCCAGCAGCTTAGCTACAGGGGGGAGCGGGGAGCTGTTTTTT; cdr3_aa: CASSLATGGSGELFF
v_call: TRBV27; d_call: .; clone_size: .; j_call: TRBJ1-4; cdr3_nt: TGTGCCAGCAAGTCGGACAGCTCACCGACCAAAACTAATGAAAAACTGTTTTTT; cdr3_aa: CASKSDSSPTKTNEKLFF
v_call: TRBV7-2; d_call: TRBD1; clone_size: .; j_call: TRBJ1-2; cdr3_nt: TGTGCCAGCAGCTTAGCGCAGGGGGCGCGGAACTATGGCTACACCTTC; cdr3_aa: CASSLAQGARNYGYTF
v_call: TRBV28; d_call: .; clone_size: .; j_call: TRBJ1-2; cdr3_nt: TGTGCCAGCAGCTTAGGGCAGTCTTCCGGCTACACCTTC; cdr3_aa: CASSLGQSSGYTF
v_call: TRBV7-8; d_call: .; clone_size: few; j_call: TRBJ1-1; cdr3_nt: TGTGCCAGCAGCTTTGAGAGAAACACTGAAGCTTTCTTT; cdr3_aa: CASSFERNTEAFF
v_call: TRBV5-4; d_call: TRBD1; clone_size: many; j_call: TRBJ1-3; cdr3_nt: TGTGCCAGCAGCTTGGGTGGGGACAGAACAAGAAACACCATATATTTT; cdr3_aa: CASSLGGDRTRNTIYF
v_call: TRBV29-1; d_call: .; clone_size: .; j_call: TRBJ1-5; cdr3_nt: TGCAGCGTTATGACGGGGAATCAGCCCCAGCATTTT; cdr3_aa: CSVMTGNQPQHF
v_call: TRBV7-2; d_call: TRBD2; clone_size: .; j_call: TRBJ2-3; cdr3_nt: TGTGCCAGCAGCTTCCAGACTAGCGGGTCCACAGATACGCAGTATTTT; cdr3_aa: CASSFQTSGSTDTQYF
v_call: TRBV27; d_call: .; clone_size: few; j_call: TRBJ2-7; cdr3_nt: TGTGCCAGCAGTTTATCACTCGACTTCCACGAGCAGTACTTC; cdr3_aa: CASSLSLDFHEQYF
v_call: TRBV7-6; d_call: TRBD2; clone_size: .; j_call: TRBJ2-1; cdr3_nt: TGTGCCAGCAGCTTCGGGACTAGGACCAGTGAGCAGTTCTTC; cdr3_aa: CASSFGTRTSEQFF
v_call: TRBV4-3; d_call: .; clone_size: .; j_call: TRBJ2-1; cdr3_nt: TGCGCCAGCAGCCAAGAAGTCGGGAGCTACAATGAGCAGTTCTTC; cdr3_aa: CASSQEVGSYNEQFF
v_call: TRBV30; d_call: .; clone_size: .; j_call: TRBJ1-1; cdr3_nt: TGTGCCTGGAGGGAGGGAGGACTTTGGGACACTGAAGCTTTCTTT; cdr3_aa: CAWREGGLWDTEAFF